Reported below is one T cell receptor (beta chain). The specificity of this receptor is unknown. One base away there is no much larger clone; base qualities are not given. The data stem from a study of blood T cell repertoires in COVID-19 (dated by TCRdb to the early 2020s). Study-level background: Samples covering the acute and convalescent phases of COVID-19 were provided by collaborators in the United States, Italy and Spain. The prospective study material was composed of cDNA or gDNA derived from T cells, B-cell-depleted T cells, or PBMCs. Deeply sampled blood TCRbeta repertoires from subjects exposed to, actively infected with, or recovered from COVID-19 were included in the dataset. The repertoires were made available in a free public database intended to serve as a resource for research on the immune response to SARS-CoV-2. The samples were drawn from two sources: the first 160 participants of the ongoing ImmuneRACE study, and over 950 subjects contributed by 6 global collaborators. Sample metadata almost always included a de-identified subject ID, COVID-19 status, age in years and sex. HLA class I and class II types, where available, came from metadata supplied by the sample provider rather than from assay-based typing.

The immunoSEQ Assay, a bias-controlled multiplex PCR, was used to amplify TCRbeta CDR3 regions from genomic DNA. From the authors' description of their analysis: Within the assay, amplification of reference gene primers was used to estimate how many nucleated cells each sample contained. To quantify the absolute abundance of each unique TCRbeta CDR3 rearrangement, sequence reads were collapsed and filtered. For each sample, productive Simpson clonality was calculated as the square root of Simpson's diversity index across productive rearrangements. TCRdb carries this immuneACCESS record with in-frame sequences only. Its versions omit some clonotypes, under half of them owing to an unresolved V gene in the studies checked, with the rest unexplained. V and J calls and clone size are given by that table; D and trimming were obtained from the DNA. For this sample there are roughly 400,000 clones; over 75% appear just once. The ten biggest clones cover roughly 2% of the sample.

In the germline V gene, CDR1 corresponds to SNHLY and CDR2 to FYNNEI. The V end gives up 5 bases and the J end 5 bases, leaving 8 bases in the junction not matched to a gene. From cysteine to phenylalanine, the CDR3 is 14 amino acids long. Only the CDR3 part of the read is kept: 42 bases, read in frame from the first base. One collaborating source in Seattle enrolled patients while the patients were actively infected and followed the patients over time throughout the course of disease. Whole blood was collected in K2EDTA tubes by collaborating institutions according to the institutions' own protocols. For TCRbeta analysis, collaborators shipped samples in one of three forms: frozen whole blood, isolated PBMCs, or DNA extracted from either of those sample types. Broad study findings and their caveats: Clinical and demographic metadata were provided uncurated, with the amount varying by source and participant.

Input material: peripheral blood. This chain joins TRBV2 to TRBJ2-5; the central 7 bases match TRBD2. The sequence derives from a woman aged 55-69 years with COVID-19, enrolled during active disease. The CDR3 region: CASSLGGIRETQYF. In nucleotide form, the sequence is TGTGCCAGCAGTCTCGGGGGGATAAGGGAGACCCAGTACTTC.